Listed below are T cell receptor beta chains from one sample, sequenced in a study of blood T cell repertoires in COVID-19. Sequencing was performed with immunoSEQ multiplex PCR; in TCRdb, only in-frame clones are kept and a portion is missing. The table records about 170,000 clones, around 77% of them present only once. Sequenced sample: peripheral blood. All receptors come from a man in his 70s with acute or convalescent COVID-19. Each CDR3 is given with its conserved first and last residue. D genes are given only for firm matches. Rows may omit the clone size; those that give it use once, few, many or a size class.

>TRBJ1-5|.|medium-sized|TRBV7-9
TGTGCCACCGGGACTTTGGGTAATCAGCCCCAGCATTTT
CATGTLGNQPQHF
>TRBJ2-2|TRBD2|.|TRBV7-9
TGTGCCAGCAGCTTCGTCCGGGGGGGCGAAGGGGAGCTGTTTTTT
CASSFVRGGEGELFF
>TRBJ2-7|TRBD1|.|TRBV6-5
TGTGCCAGCAGTTCCGGGACAGGGAGCTACGAGCAGTACTTC
CASSSGTGSYEQYF
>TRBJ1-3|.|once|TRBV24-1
TGTGCCACCAGTCGGTTGTTGGGAGTTGTACCCTTTCACTCTGGAAACACCATATATTTT
CATSRLLGVVPFHSGNTIYF
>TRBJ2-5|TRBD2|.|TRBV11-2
TGTGCCAGCAGCCCTACACGGGCTAGCGGAGAGACCCAGTACTTC
CASSPTRASGETQYF
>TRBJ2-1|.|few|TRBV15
TGTGCCACCAGCAGGGATAGGGGCGTGAGCAATGAGCAGTTCTTC
CATSRDRGVSNEQFF
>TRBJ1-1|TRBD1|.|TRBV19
TGTGCCAGTAGGTTTAGGGGACAGGGAGCCACTGAAGCTTTCTTT
CASRFRGQGATEAFF
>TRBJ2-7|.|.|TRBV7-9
TGTGCCAGCAGCTTAGGGCGAGGCGCCTACGAGCAGTACTTC
CASSLGRGAYEQYF
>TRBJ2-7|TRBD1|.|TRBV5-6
TGTGCCAGCAGCTTGAACAGGGGCGAGCAGTACTTC
CASSLNRGEQYF
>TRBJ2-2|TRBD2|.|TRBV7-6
TGTGCCAGCAGCCCAAGACTAGCGGGGTTTAACGGGGAGCTGTTTTTT
CASSPRLAGFNGELFF
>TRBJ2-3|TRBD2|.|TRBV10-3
TGTGCCATCAGTCGGACTAGCGGGACTAGCACAGATACGCAGTATTTT
CAISRTSGTSTDTQYF
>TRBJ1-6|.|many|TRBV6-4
TGTGCCAGCAGTGACAGGGAGGGTTCACCCCTCCACTTT
CASSDREGSPLHF
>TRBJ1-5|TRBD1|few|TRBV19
TGTGCCAGTAGCCAGGGGGCCAATCAGCCCCAGCATTTT
CASSQGANQPQHF
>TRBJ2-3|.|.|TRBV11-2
TGTGCCAGCAGTTTTAGAGATACGCAGTATTTT
CASSFRDTQYF
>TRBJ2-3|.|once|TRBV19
TGTGCCAGTAGTGATTACAGGGTACAGAGCACAGATACGCAGTATTTT
CASSDYRVQSTDTQYF
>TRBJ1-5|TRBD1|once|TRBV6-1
TGTGCCAGCAGGGAAGGACAGGGTAATCAGCCCCAGCATTTT
CASREGQGNQPQHF
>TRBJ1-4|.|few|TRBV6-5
TGTGCCAGCAGTTACCCCGGGACAAAAACTAATGAAAAACTGTTTTTT
CASSYPGTKTNEKLFF
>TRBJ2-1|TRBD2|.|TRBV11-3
TGTGCCAGCAGACTTACTAGCGAACAGTTCAATGAGCAGTTCTTC
CASRLTSEQFNEQFF
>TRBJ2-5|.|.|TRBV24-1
TGTGCCACCAGTGCCCCCTTTCGCGGGGCGCAAGAGACCCAGTACTTC
CATSAPFRGAQETQYF
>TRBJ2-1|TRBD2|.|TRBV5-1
TGCGCCAGCAGCTTTCATGCGGGGGGCTACAATGAGCAGTTCTTC
CASSFHAGGYNEQFF
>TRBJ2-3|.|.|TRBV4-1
TGCGCCAGCAGCCCAGGCGGGGATACGCAGTATTTT
CASSPGGDTQYF
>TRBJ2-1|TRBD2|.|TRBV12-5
TGTGCTAGTGGGCGGACTAGCGGGAGGGCCTCCTACAATGAGCAGTTCTTC
CASGRTSGRASYNEQFF
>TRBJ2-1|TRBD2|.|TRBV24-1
TGTGCCACCAGTGATCCGAGCGGGAGCTCCTACAATGAGCAGTTCTTC
CATSDPSGSSYNEQFF
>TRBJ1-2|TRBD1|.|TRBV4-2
TGTGCCAGCAGCCACACGACAGGGAAAGGGTATGGCTACACCTTC
CASSHTTGKGYGYTF
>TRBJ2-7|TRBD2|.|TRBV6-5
TGTGCCAGCAGTTATGGTCCTAGCGGACGCTACGAGCAGTACTTC
CASSYGPSGRYEQYF
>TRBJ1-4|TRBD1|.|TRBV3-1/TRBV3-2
TGTGCCAGCAGCCAAACCGGGACAGGGGATGAAAAACTGTTTTTT
CASSQTGTGDEKLFF
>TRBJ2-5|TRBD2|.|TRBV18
TGTGCCAGCTCACTCTACCCACTAGCGGGGCAAGAGACCCAGTACTTC
CASSLYPLAGQETQYF
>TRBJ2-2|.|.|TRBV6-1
TGTGCCAGCAGTGAAGATCCGACCGGGGAGCTGTTTTTT
CASSEDPTGELFF
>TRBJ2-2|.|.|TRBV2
TGTGCCAGCAGACAGGGTGGGTCGAACACCGGGGAGCTGTTTTTT
CASRQGGSNTGELFF
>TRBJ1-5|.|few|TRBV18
TGTGCCAGCTCACTAGCGGACGGATTTAGCAATCAGCCCCAGCATTTT
CASSLADGFSNQPQHF
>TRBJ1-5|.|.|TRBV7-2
TGTGCCAGCAGCCCGGCGGGGCCCGGCCAGCCCCAGCATTTT
CASSPAGPGQPQHF
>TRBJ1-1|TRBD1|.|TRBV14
TGTGCCAGCAGCCAACACAGGGGGCAGAGCATGAACACTGAAGCTTTCTTT
CASSQHRGQSMNTEAFF
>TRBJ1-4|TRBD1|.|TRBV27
TGTGCCAGCAGTGTCTCAGGGGGCCGAAAACTGTTTTTT
CASSVSGGRKLFF
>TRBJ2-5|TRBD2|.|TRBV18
TGTGCCAGCTCACAAACTAGCGGGGGGAACAACGGAGAGACCCAGTACTTC
CASSQTSGGNNGETQYF
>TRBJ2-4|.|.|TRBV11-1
TGTGCCAGCAGCCCGACAGACACCAAAAACATTCAGTACTTC
CASSPTDTKNIQYF
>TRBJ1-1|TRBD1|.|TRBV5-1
TGCGCCAGCAGCTTGGGCGGACAGGGCGCTGAAGCTTTCTTT
CASSLGGQGAEAFF
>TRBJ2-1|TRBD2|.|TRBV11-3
TGTGCCAGCAGCTTAACCCTAGCGGGGGGGAGGAATGAGCAGTTCTTC
CASSLTLAGGRNEQFF
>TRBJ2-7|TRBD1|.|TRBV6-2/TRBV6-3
TGTGCCAGCAGTGTATGGACAGGGGGCCGGAGGTACGAGCAGTACTTC
CASSVWTGGRRYEQYF
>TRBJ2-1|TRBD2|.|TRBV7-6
TGTGCCAGCAGCCTTACCCCGGCTAGCGGGGACAATGAGCAGTTCTTC
CASSLTPASGDNEQFF
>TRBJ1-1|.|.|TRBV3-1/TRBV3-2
TGTGCCAGCAGCCCCCAGGGAGGTATAGAAGCTTTCTTT
CASSPQGGIEAFF
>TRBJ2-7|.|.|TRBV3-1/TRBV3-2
TGTGCCAGCAGCCAAGATTGGCGGCGAGGGTCCAGCTCCTACGAGCAGTACTTC
CASSQDWRRGSSSYEQYF
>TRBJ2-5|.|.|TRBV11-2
TGTGCCAGCAGCTTAGAGCCTCAGGGTAGTACCCAAGAGACCCAGTACTTC
CASSLEPQGSTQETQYF
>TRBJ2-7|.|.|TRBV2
TGTGCCAGCAGGGAACAGGGTCCGACCTACGAGCAGTACTTC
CASREQGPTYEQYF
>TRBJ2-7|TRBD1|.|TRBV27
TGTGCCAGCAGTTATGGGACAGGAGCCCTCGAGCAGTACTTC
CASSYGTGALEQYF
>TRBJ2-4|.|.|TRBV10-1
TGCGCCAGCACAGTTGGTCGGGTAGCCAAAAACATTCAGTACTTC
CASTVGRVAKNIQYF
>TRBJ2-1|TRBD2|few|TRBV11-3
TGTGCCAGCAGCTCCTGGACTAGCGGTATCATTCCAAAAGGCTACAATGAGCAGTTCTTC
CASSSWTSGIIPKGYNEQFF
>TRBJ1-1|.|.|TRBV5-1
TGCGCCAGCAGCCCCCGGACACCCGATGGGGGGGAAGCTTTCTTT
CASSPRTPDGGEAFF
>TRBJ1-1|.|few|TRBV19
TGTGCCAGTAGTGCCGTCGGTGAAGCTTTCTTT
CASSAVGEAFF
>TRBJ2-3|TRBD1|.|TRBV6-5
TGTGCCAGCAGAATACAGGGGTTGACAGATACGCAGTATTTT
CASRIQGLTDTQYF
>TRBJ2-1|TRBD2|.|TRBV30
TGTGCCTGGAAGGTAGCGGGAGCCAATGAGCAGTTCTTC
CAWKVAGANEQFF
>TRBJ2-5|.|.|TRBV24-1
TGTGCCACCAGTGATTTCCGGGAGACCCAGTACTTC
CATSDFRETQYF
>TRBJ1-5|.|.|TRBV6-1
TGTGCCAGCAGTGGGTTAGGGACACTTAGCAATCAGCCCCAGCATTTT
CASSGLGTLSNQPQHF
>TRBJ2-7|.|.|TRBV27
TGTGCCAGCAGTTTATCATCGGTAGGGGCAGAAGCATACGAGCAGTACTTC
CASSLSSVGAEAYEQYF